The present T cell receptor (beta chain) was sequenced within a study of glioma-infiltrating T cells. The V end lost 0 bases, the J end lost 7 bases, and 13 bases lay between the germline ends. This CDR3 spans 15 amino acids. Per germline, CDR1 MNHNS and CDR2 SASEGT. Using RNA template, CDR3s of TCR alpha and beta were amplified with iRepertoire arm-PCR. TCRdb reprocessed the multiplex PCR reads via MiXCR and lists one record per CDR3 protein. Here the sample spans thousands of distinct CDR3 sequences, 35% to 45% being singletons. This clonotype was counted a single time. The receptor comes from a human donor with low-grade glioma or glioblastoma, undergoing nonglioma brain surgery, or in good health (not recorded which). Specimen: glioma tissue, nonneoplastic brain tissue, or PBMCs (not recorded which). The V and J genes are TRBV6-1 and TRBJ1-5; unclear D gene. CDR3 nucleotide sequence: TGTGCCAGCAGTGAAGCTTCCCTTGGTGGGCAGCCCCAGCATTTT. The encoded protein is CASSEASLGGQPQHF.